This is a list of T cell receptor beta chains from one sample in a study of blood T cell repertoires in COVID-19. Using immunoSEQ multiplex PCR, the repertoire was profiled, and TCRdb retains in-frame clones only, with some absent. Here the sample spans over 150,000 clones, about 85% being singletons. Sequencing was done on a sample of PBMCs or T cells enriched from blood (not recorded which). The receptors here all came from a man between 35 and 55 years old who had recovered from COVID-19. CDR3s include the opening cysteine and the closing phenylalanine or tryptophan. Each record gives: D gene, J gene, clone size, CDR3 length, V gene, CDR3 protein, CDR3 DNA. A D gene is named only where the DNA matches it firmly. Part of the rows lack a size; the others show once, few, many or a class for expanded clones.

D: NA; J: TRBJ1-1; size: NA; length: 12; V: TRBV19; CDR3: CASIAGNTEAFF; DNA: TGTGCCAGTATAGCGGGGAACACTGAAGCTTTCTTT
D: NA; J: TRBJ2-7; size: NA; length: 14; V: TRBV4-1; CDR3: CASSQAVASYEQYF; DNA: TGCGCCAGCAGCCAAGCCGTGGCTTCCTACGAGCAGTACTTC
D: TRBD1; J: TRBJ1-2; size: NA; length: 13; V: TRBV4-2; CDR3: CASSQGQGDGYTF; DNA: TGTGCCAGCAGCCAGGGACAGGGGGATGGCTACACCTTC
D: TRBD2; J: TRBJ2-1; size: NA; length: 14; V: TRBV28; CDR3: CASSLAGPYNEQFF; DNA: TGTGCCAGCAGCCTAGCGGGGCCATACAATGAGCAGTTCTTC
D: NA; J: TRBJ1-2; size: NA; length: 13; V: TRBV19; CDR3: CASSSGVLYGYTF; DNA: TGTGCCAGTAGTTCTGGAGTCCTTTATGGCTACACCTTC
D: TRBD1; J: TRBJ2-2; size: NA; length: 17; V: TRBV4-2; CDR3: CASSQTLGTANTGELFF; DNA: TGTGCCAGCAGCCAGACGTTAGGGACAGCGAACACCGGGGAGCTGTTTTTT
D: TRBD1; J: TRBJ1-4; size: NA; length: 14; V: TRBV7-9; CDR3: CASSYRDRPFKLFF; DNA: TGTGCCAGCAGTTACCGGGACAGGCCGTTCAAACTGTTTTTT
D: NA; J: TRBJ1-5; size: NA; length: 13; V: TRBV19; CDR3: CASSIRTDQPQHF; DNA: TGTGCCAGTAGTATTCGGACAGACCAGCCCCAGCATTTT
D: TRBD1; J: TRBJ1-1; size: NA; length: 12; V: TRBV12-3/TRBV12-4; CDR3: CATDRGGGEAFF; DNA: TGTGCCACCGACAGGGGCGGAGGTGAAGCTTTCTTT
D: NA; J: TRBJ1-2; size: NA; length: 15; V: TRBV5-1; CDR3: CASSLAGGAKDGYTF; DNA: TGCGCCAGCAGCTTGGCCGGAGGGGCAAAGGATGGCTACACCTTC
D: TRBD1; J: TRBJ2-1; size: once; length: 16; V: TRBV14; CDR3: CASSQSLGTGEYEQFF; DNA: TGTGCCAGCAGCCAATCTCTGGGGACAGGGGAGTATGAGCAGTTCTTC
D: TRBD1; J: TRBJ1-4; size: NA; length: 14; V: TRBV25-1; CDR3: CASGDRVGDEKLFF; DNA: TGTGCCAGCGGGGACAGGGTAGGGGATGAAAAACTGTTTTTT
D: NA; J: TRBJ1-1; size: NA; length: 15; V: TRBV7-2; CDR3: CASSLAGGLGTEAFF; DNA: TGTGCCAGCAGCTTAGCTGGGGGCCTGGGAACTGAAGCTTTCTTT
D: NA; J: TRBJ1-6; size: NA; length: 15; V: TRBV30; CDR3: CAWSGRVRYNSPLHF; DNA: TGTGCCTGGAGTGGGCGGGTTCGATATAATTCACCCCTCCACTTT
D: NA; J: TRBJ1-4; size: few; length: 14; V: TRBV19; CDR3: CASSIAGGNEKLFF; DNA: TGTGCCAGTAGTATAGCGGGGGGGAATGAAAAACTGTTTTTT
D: TRBD1; J: TRBJ2-7; size: NA; length: 13; V: TRBV28; CDR3: CATYGTAIYEQYF; DNA: TGTGCCACCTACGGGACAGCAATCTACGAGCAGTACTTC
D: TRBD1; J: TRBJ1-2; size: NA; length: 16; V: TRBV10-3; CDR3: CAISSVRDRVNYGYTF; DNA: TGTGCCATCAGCAGCGTTCGGGACAGGGTCAACTATGGCTACACCTTC
D: NA; J: TRBJ1-2; size: once; length: 12; V: TRBV28; CDR3: CASRRGSYGYTF; DNA: TGTGCCAGCAGGCGGGGCAGTTATGGCTACACCTTC
D: NA; J: TRBJ1-5; size: NA; length: 14; V: TRBV4-2; CDR3: CASSQDHGVQPQHF; DNA: TGTGCCAGCAGCCAAGATCACGGGGTGCAGCCCCAGCATTTT
D: NA; J: TRBJ1-2; size: NA; length: 12; V: TRBV29-1; CDR3: CSVGQSGGGYTF; DNA: TGCAGCGTCGGACAGTCGGGAGGAGGCTACACCTTC
D: NA; J: TRBJ2-1; size: NA; length: 16; V: TRBV11-1; CDR3: CASRYPGTAPYNEQFF; DNA: TGTGCCAGCAGGTACCCCGGGACTGCACCCTACAATGAGCAGTTCTTC
D: TRBD1; J: TRBJ2-3; size: NA; length: 15; V: TRBV10-3; CDR3: CAISETGVVTDTQYF; DNA: TGTGCCATCAGTGAGACAGGGGTGGTGACAGATACGCAGTATTTT
D: TRBD1; J: TRBJ2-7; size: NA; length: 14; V: TRBV30; CDR3: CAWSGYRGTYEQYF; DNA: TGTGCCTGGAGCGGGTACAGGGGTACCTACGAGCAGTACTTC